Following are 32 T cell receptor beta chains from one sample sequenced in a study of somatic mutations in cytotoxic T cells in rheumatoid arthritis. Some clones are missing from TCRdb's copy, which holds only in-frame ones; the method was immunoSEQ multiplex PCR. The sample lists 15,000 to 20,000 clones, approximately 74% occurring once. Input material: CD8+ T cells sorted from blood. These receptors were taken from a man aged 60 to 75 in good health.

CDR3 in amino acids: CASSPERRDTEAFF. The CDR3 DNA follows: TGTGCCAGCAGCCCCGAACGCAGGGACACTGAAGCTTTCTTT. This chain links TRBV27 with TRBJ1-1, with D possibly being TRBD1 (5 bases). The CDR3 extends over 14 amino acids. In germline, CDR1 is MNHEY, CDR2 SMNVEV (reference sequence). The V gene lost 6 bases and the J gene lost 3 bases, with 14 bases spanning the gap.

V is TRBV9 and J is TRBJ2-2, with D possibly matching TRBD2 (6 bases). The germline gives CDR1 SGDLS, CDR2 YYNGEE. The CDR3 runs to 15 residues. Between the trimmed V and J ends, which lost 3 bases and 4 bases, there was a span of 13 bases. The CDR3 sequence is CASSEGGAITGELFF. The CDR3 nucleotides are TGTGCCAGCAGCGAAGGAGGGGCGATCACCGGGGAGCTGTTTTTT.

The chain links TRBV30 to TRBJ2-1; the D gene is possibly TRBD2 (7 bases). V was clipped by 0 bases and J by 1 base, with 13 bases between them. The CDR3 extends over 16 amino acids. Germline V gene data show CDR1 as GTSNPN and CDR2 as SVGIG (reference sequence). CDR3 DNA: TGTGCCTGGAGTGTACTAAGGGGGGGATCCTACAATGAGCAGTTCTTC. Encoded protein: CAWSVLRGGSYNEQFF.

The CDR3 DNA follows: TGTGCCAGCAGCTTAGCCCTCCCCGGGACAGGGGTTTATGGCTACACCTTC. The encoded protein is CASSLALPGTGVYGYTF. This chain joins TRBV7-8 and TRBJ1-2, with 10 bases that match TRBD1. The germline gives CDR1 SGHVS, CDR2 FQNEAQ. The trim removed 0 bases at V and 5 bases at J, leaving 9 bases unmatched. CDR3 size: 17 residues.

This chain uses TRBV27 with TRBJ2-3; TRBD2 matches 12 bases. Germline V gives CDR1 MNHEY, CDR2 SMNVEV (reference sequence). The CDR3 length is 15 residues. Trimming removed 8 bases from V and 3 bases from J; junction bases left unmatched: 6. The CDR3 sequence is CASGRTSGITDTQYF. In DNA form, the CDR3 reads TGTGCCAGCGGACGGACTAGCGGGATTACAGATACGCAGTATTTT.

The chain uses TRBV5-1 and TRBJ2-2; 7 nucleotides line up with TRBD1. V was clipped by 0 bases and J by 0 bases; unmatched bases: 5. This CDR3 has 17 residues. Germline lookup yields CDR1 SGHRS and CDR2 YFSETQ. CDR3 region: CASSLARQGANTGELFF. CDR3 in DNA: TGCGCCAGCAGCTTGGCACGACAGGGCGCGAACACCGGGGAGCTGTTTTTT.

J is TRBJ2-5 and V is TRBV9; D gene unclear. Germline V gives CDR1 SGDLS, CDR2 YYNGEE. This CDR3 has 15 residues. V lost 4 bases to trimming and J lost 1 base, with 14 bases between them. The CDR3 region is CASSPGWAIQETQYF. As DNA, the CDR3 is TGTGCCAGCAGCCCCGGCTGGGCGATCCAAGAGACCCAGTACTTC. The full variable domain, with the rest looked up from reference TRBV9 and TRBJ2-5, is DSGVTQTPKHLITATGQRVTLRCSPRSGDLSVYWYQQSLDQGLQFLIQYYNGEERAKGNILERFSAQQFPDLHSELNLSSLELGDSALYFCASSPGWAIQETQYFGPGTRLLVL.

The rearrangement joins TRBV4-2 to TRBJ1-4; D gene uncertain. Looked up from germline, CDR1 is LGHNA and CDR2 is YNFKEQ. V lost 8 bases and J 0 bases, leaving 19 bases between the germline ends. There are 17 residues in the CDR3. This CDR3 reads CASAAEGPSATNEKLFF. The CDR3 nucleotides are TGTGCCAGCGCAGCAGAGGGCCCAAGTGCAACTAATGAAAAACTGTTTTTT.

J is TRBJ2-3 and V is TRBV5-4; possible D gene TRBD2, 5 bases. The germline CDR1 and CDR2 sequences are SGHNT and YYREEE (reference sequence). The length of the CDR3 is 16 residues. V lost 0 bases, J lost 5 bases, and 16 bases lay in between. The CDR3 loop is CASSLGIASLLDTQYF. The CDR3 bases are TGTGCCAGCAGCTTGGGAATCGCTAGCCTCTTAGATACGCAGTATTTT. Based on the CDR3 plus reference TRBV5-4 and TRBJ2-3, the full variable domain is ETGVTQSPTHLIKTRGQQVTLRCSSQSGHNTVSWYQQALGQGPQFIFQYYREEENGRGNFPPRFSGLQFPNYSSELNVNALELDDSALYLCASSLGIASLLDTQYFGPGTRLTVL.

V is TRBV5-1 and J is TRBJ1-6; 10 nucleotides agree with TRBD1. Germline V CDR1 and CDR2: SGHRS, YFSETQ. V gave up 4 bases and J gave up 5 bases; unmatched junction bases: 3. The CDR3 spans 15 residues. CDR3 bases: TGCGCCAGCAGCCCCGGGACAGGGGATAATTCACCCCTCCACTTT. It encodes CASSPGTGDNSPLHF.

This CDR3 reads CASSQDRGGWGSEKLFF. The DNA for the CDR3 is TGCGCCAGCAGCCAAGATAGGGGGGGGTGGGGGAGTGAAAAACTGTTTTTT. The V and J genes are TRBV4-3 and TRBJ1-4, with a possible D match to TRBD1 (6 bases). The CDR3 spans 17 residues. CDR1 is LGHNA, CDR2 YSLEER, per germline. Trimming shortened V by 0 bases and J by 7 bases, and 18 bases separated the two germline ends.

The V and J genes are TRBV19 and TRBJ2-3; 11 nucleotides align to TRBD2. The V gene end was trimmed by 7 bases and the J gene end by 4 bases; junction bases not matched to a gene: 19. The CDR3 has 19 amino acids. Germline CDR1 and CDR2: LNHDA and SQIVND (reference sequence). The CDR3 loop reads CASMEASSGGFTPPDTQYF. In DNA, the CDR3 is TGTGCCAGTATGGAGGCCTCTAGCGGGGGGTTTACCCCACCAGATACGCAGTATTTT.

Only one count was recorded for this clone. CDR3 DNA sequence: TGTGCCAGCAGGACCACCACAGGGGGGGGTACTGAAGCTTTCTTT. The encoded protein is CASRTTTGGGTEAFF. This chain connects TRBV7-8 to TRBJ1-1; 8 bases agree with TRBD1. Germline V gene sequence: CDR1 SGHVS, CDR2 FQNEAQ. The length of the CDR3 is 15 residues. Unmatched junction bases numbered 11, after V lost 6 bases and J lost 5 bases.

This sequence joins TRBV6-5 and TRBJ1-2, with TRBD1 matching over 7 bases. This CDR3 has 13 amino acids. CDR1 MNHEY and CDR2 SVGAGI come from the germline V gene. With V trimmed by 2 bases and J by 8 bases, 5 bases remained unmatched. CDR3 sequence: CASSYGQVYGYTF. The CDR3 DNA is TGTGCCAGCAGTTACGGACAGGTTTACGGCTACACCTTC.

The genes are TRBV19 and TRBJ1-1; D is perhaps TRBD1 (6 bases). Germline V lookup: CDR1 LNHDA, CDR2 SQIVND (reference sequence). The CDR3 totals 16 residues. The germline V and J ends were trimmed by 0 bases and 1 base, with 12 bases remaining between them. The CDR3 nucleotides are TGTGCCAGTAGTATAGATTGGTCACAGGGGAACACTGAAGCTTTCTTT. This encodes CASSIDWSQGNTEAFF. The full variable domain, in which reference TRBV19 and TRBJ1-1 provide the parts outside the CDR3, is DGGITQSPKYLFRKEGQNVTLSCEQNLNHDAMYWYRQDPGQGLRLIYYSQIVNDFQKGDIAEGYSVSREKKESFPLTVTSAQKNPTAFYLCASSIDWSQGNTEAFFGQGTRLTVV.

The chain joins TRBV5-1 to TRBJ1-3, with a weak D call TRBD1 (6 bases). V was shortened by 4 bases and J by 0 bases, with 11 bases between the two germline ends. The CDR3 covers 15 residues. CDR1 SGHRS and CDR2 YFSETQ come from the germline V gene. The CDR3 protein is CASSIRGNSGNTIYF. The CDR3 region has the DNA TGCGCCAGCAGCATCAGGGGAAACTCTGGAAACACCATATATTTT.

The V and J genes are TRBV6-5 and TRBJ1-2; D perhaps matches TRBD1 (5 bases). Germline CDR1 MNHEY, CDR2 SVGAGI. CDR3 length: 14 residues. V lost 4 bases and J lost 6, with 15 bases in between. The CDR3 loop reads CASSSQGGKDGYTF. The CDR3 region has the DNA TGTGCCAGCAGTTCCCAGGGAGGAAAGGATGGCTACACCTTC.

The chain employs TRBV10-3 and TRBJ2-1; D is possibly TRBD2 (6 bases). Germline assignment: CDR1 ENHRY and CDR2 SYGVKD. V lost 0 bases, J lost 4 bases, and 13 bases lay in between. CDR3 length: 16 amino acids. The CDR3 DNA reads as TGTGCCATCAGTGAGTCGAGCCTAGCGAAATACAATGAGCAGTTCTTC. This encodes CAISESSLAKYNEQFF.

V usage is TRBV9 and J usage is TRBJ2-5; perhaps TRBD2 as D (5 bases). CDR1 is SGDLS and CDR2 is YYNGEE in the germline V gene. V was pared by 3 bases and J by 1 base, with 10 bases between. CDR3 length: 14 residues. CDR3 nucleotide sequence: TGTGCCAGCAGCGCGTCGGGAATCCAAGAGACCCAGTACTTC. The encoded protein is CASSASGIQETQYF.

V usage is TRBV5-6 and J usage is TRBJ2-7; 7 nucleotides agree with TRBD1. This CDR3 has 14 residues. Trimming removed 0 bases from V and 7 bases from J; junction bases left unmatched: 7. Germline CDR1 reads SGHDT; CDR2 reads YYEEEE. The CDR3 protein is CASSLEQGVLEQYF. CDR3 in DNA: TGTGCCAGCAGCTTGGAGCAGGGGGTATTGGAGCAGTACTTC.

This clone was found a few times. The rearrangement joins TRBV7-2 to TRBJ2-5; 16 bases align to TRBD2. The J segment lost 1 base and the V segment lost 4 bases, leaving 9 bases of the junction unmatched. The CDR3 runs 19 residues. Germline CDR1 SGHTA, CDR2 FQGNSA. CDR3 nucleotides: TGTGCCAGCAGCTACTTACCGGGACTAGCGGGAGGGCCCCAAGAGACCCAGTACTTC. Residues: CASSYLPGLAGGPQETQYF.

The gene calls are TRBV4-1 and TRBJ2-1; 8 nucleotides align to TRBD2. The V gene end was trimmed by 6 bases and the J gene end by 4 bases; junction bases not matched to a gene: 8. Germline assignment: CDR1 MGHRA and CDR2 YSYEKL. The length of the CDR3 is 15 residues. Written as DNA, the CDR3 is TGCGCCAGCAGGCCCGGGACTAGTGGGTACAATGAGCAGTTCTTC. This gives the protein CASRPGTSGYNEQFF.

The chain carries TRBV5-4 and TRBJ2-1; 11 bases fit TRBD2. The V segment lost 4 bases and the J segment 4 bases; nucleotides outside the gene matches: 4. Per the germline V gene, CDR1 is SGHNT and CDR2 is YYREEE (reference sequence). CDR3 length: 15 residues. This CDR3 reads CASSVAGGGYNEQFF. The CDR3 DNA sequence: TGTGCCAGCAGCGTAGCGGGGGGGGGATACAATGAGCAGTTCTTC.

The chain links TRBV9 to TRBJ1-3, with D perhaps matching TRBD1 (6 bases). The germline CDR1 and CDR2 sequences are SGDLS and YYNGEE. This CDR3 is built from 14 residues. V was clipped by 3 bases and J by 4 bases, with 11 bases between them. CDR3 in DNA: TGTGCCAGCAGCGACGCAGGGGCCGGAAACACCATATATTTT. This translates into CASSDAGAGNTIYF.

This chain links TRBV10-2 with TRBJ2-5; 11 nucleotides line up with TRBD2. The CDR3 is 15 amino acids. Trimming cost V 7 bases and J 4 bases; bases outside gene matches: 8. In germline, CDR1 is WSHSY, CDR2 SAAADI. The CDR3 region has the DNA TGCGCCAGCATTTCGGGACTAGCGGAGGGAGAGACCCAGTACTTC. Its protein is CASISGLAEGETQYF.

V is TRBV2 and J is TRBJ2-2; TRBD1 matches at 8 bases. Unmatched junction bases numbered 1, after V lost 0 bases and J lost 1 base. Germline-derived CDR1 and CDR2 are SNHLY and FYNNEI. The CDR3 has 16 amino acids. CDR3 region: CASSEAGQGNTGELFF. CDR3 bases: TGTGCCAGCAGTGAAGCAGGACAGGGGAACACCGGGGAGCTGTTTTTT.

The chain has TRBV7-8 and TRBJ2-2, with D possibly TRBD2 on 5 matching bases. Trimming removed 3 bases from V and 0 bases from J, with 8 bases in between. This CDR3 is 15 amino acids long. The germline V gene encodes CDR1 SGHVS and CDR2 FQNEAQ. The DNA of the CDR3 is TGTGCCAGCAGCTTCCGGACTTCGAACACCGGGGAGCTGTTTTTT. Translated, it gives CASSFRTSNTGELFF.

The CDR3 DNA is TGTGCCAGCAGCCCCGCCTCCGGGACTAGCGGGACCACCTACAATGAGCAGTTCTTC. Translating it yields CASSPASGTSGTTYNEQFF. This chain joins TRBV7-9 and TRBJ2-1, with 13 bases matching TRBD2. V was pared by 5 bases and J by 2 bases, with 12 bases of the junction left unmatched. The CDR3 is 19 residues long. Germline CDR1 is SEHNR and CDR2 is FQNEAQ (reference sequence).

The chain joins TRBV19 to TRBJ1-6; tentative D call: TRBD1 (5 bases). The CDR3 contains 13 residues. With 5 bases removed from V and 8 bases from J, the gap between germline ends came to 10 bases. Germline V CDR1 and CDR2: LNHDA, SQIVND (reference sequence). CDR3 in amino acids: CASSDPGDSPLHF. DNA of the CDR3: TGTGCCAGTAGTGATCCGGGGGATTCACCCCTCCACTTT.

The rearrangement joins TRBV6-1 to TRBJ2-3; TRBD2 aligns across 9 bases. Germline V CDR1 and CDR2: MNHNS, SASEGT. J lost 1 base, V lost 10 bases, and 6 bases had no gene match. CDR3 length: 14 amino acids. The CDR3 is CATQREVGTDTQYF. The CDR3 DNA is TGTGCCACCCAGCGGGAGGTTGGCACAGATACGCAGTATTTT.

This clone was seen a few times. The chain recombines TRBV29-1 with TRBJ2-1; 7 bases fit TRBD2. The length of the CDR3 is 12 residues. After removal of 7 bases from V and 7 bases from J, the junction contained 7 bases not matched to a gene. From germline, CDR1 is SQVTM and CDR2 ANQGSEA. The CDR3 is CSARWGGNEQFF. The CDR3, as DNA: TGCAGCGCCCGGTGGGGGGGGAATGAGCAGTTCTTC.

The chain carries TRBV4-3 and TRBJ1-4; D not resolved. The CDR3 extends over 16 amino acids. Looked up from germline, CDR1 is LGHNA and CDR2 is YSLEER. V was clipped by 3 bases and J by 8 bases, with 19 bases between them. In nucleotides, the CDR3 is TGCGCCAGCAGCCACCTAGGCCCAGCGACGGTGGAAAAACTGTTTTTT. This encodes CASSHLGPATVEKLFF.